The clone carrying this T cell receptor (beta chain) was observed a few times. Its antigen is still unknown. The CDR3 is 17 residues long. This specimen comes from a study of identical twins. Notes on the study in general: Within twin pairs, the out-of-frame alpha sequences they shared showed excess low generation probability. Interpretation of the results relied on cross-sectional statistical analysis and not on following the same donors. Insertions were fewer in abundant cord blood beta clonotypes, whereas memory repertoires showed none of this pattern. Recombination models fit unrelated individuals' TCR alpha sharing but underestimated twins'.

TCRdb analysed the 5' RACE reads with MiXCR anew, one entry per CDR3 protein. There are 150,000 or so distinct CDR3 sequences in the sample; around 3.5% occur only once, and around 8% lies in the top ten. This receptor was obtained from a man between 18 and 29 years old in good health. The gene calls are TRBV21-1 and TRBJ1-4; the table's D call TRBD1 went unverified against the DNA. TRBV21-1 is recorded as a pseudogene. Source material: memory T cells sorted from blood. CDR3 in DNA: TGTGCCAGCAGCTCGACAGGGGGGAATGCAACTAATGAAAAACTGTTTTTT. This sequence encodes CASSSTGGNATNEKLFF.